Following are 25 T cell receptor beta chains from one sample sequenced in a study of spatial heterogeneity in lung cancer. TCRdb reanalysed the 5' RACE reads using MiXCR and keeps one entry per CDR3 protein. The sample yields under 50,000 distinct CDR3 sequences, less than 5.5% seen once. Described time point: sample taken at primary tumor resection. Extraction of whole RNA from tumor, nontumor lung or frozen PBMC preceded unsorted sequencing. Sequenced material: PBMCs, taken at surgery. The receptors were sampled from a female donor with early-stage non-small cell lung cancer.

This clonotype showed up many times. In DNA, the CDR3 is TGTGCCAGCGGACAGGGCTCTGGGGCCAACGTCCTGACTTTC. This gives the protein CASGQGSGANVLTF. This chain connects TRBV2 to TRBJ2-6; 8 bases agree with TRBD1. The CDR3 length is 14 residues. The trim removed 8 bases at V and 0 bases at J, leaving 0 bases unmatched. The germline V gene has CDR1 SNHLY and CDR2 FYNNEI.

This clonotype has only a few counts. The chain has TRBV19 and TRBJ1-5, with 10 nucleotides matching TRBD1. Trimming took 4 bases from V and 1 from J; bases not matched to a gene: 4. In germline, CDR1 is LNHDA, CDR2 SQIVND (reference sequence). The CDR3 spans 16 residues. This CDR3 reads CASSTRDRGSNQPQHF. CDR3 coding DNA: TGTGCCAGTAGTACACGGGACAGGGGAAGCAATCAGCCCCAGCATTTT.

This clonotype was observed a handful of times. This chain joins TRBV5-1 and TRBJ1-1, with 8 bases lining up with TRBD1. The V gene's germline CDR1 is SGHRS and CDR2 YFSETQ. Unmatched junction bases numbered 9, after V lost 5 bases and J lost 3 bases. The CDR3 extends over 15 amino acids. CDR3 nucleotide sequence: TGCGCCAGCAGTCGTCAACCGACAGGGGACACTGAAGCTTTCTTT. Translating it yields CASSRQPTGDTEAFF.

By sample fraction, this clonotype is medium-sized. The chain employs TRBV28 and TRBJ2-3; TRBD2 might be the D (5 bases). In germline, CDR1 is MDHEN, CDR2 SYDVKM. Trimming stripped 5 bases from V and 5 bases from J, with 20 bases between. The CDR3 extends over 16 amino acids. The CDR3 reads CASSGGAVGVEDTQYF. CDR3 DNA sequence: TGTGCCAGCAGTGGAGGTGCCGTGGGCGTCGAAGATACGCAGTATTTT. Filled out from reference TRBV28 and TRBJ2-3, the complete variable domain reads DVKVTQSSRYLVKRTGEKVFLECVQDMDHENMFWYRQDPGLGLRLIYFSYDVKMKEKGDIPEGYSVSREKKERFSLILESASTNQTSMYLCASSGGAVGVEDTQYFGPGTRLTVL.

The sample holds many counts of this clonotype. The chain combines TRBV3-1 with TRBJ2-2, with 9 bases that match TRBD1. CDR1 and CDR2 (germline): LGHDT, YNNKEL (reference sequence). The V segment lost 3 bases and the J segment 3 bases; nucleotides outside the gene matches: 5. The CDR3 has 16 amino acids. The CDR3 sequence is CASSQGQGPYTGELFF. The CDR3 bases are TGTGCCAGCAGCCAGGGACAGGGACCTTACACCGGGGAGCTGTTTTTT.

This clonotype was seen ten or more times. The J gene is TRBJ2-3, the V gene TRBV6-1; possible D gene TRBD1, 5 bases. With 7 bases removed from V and 6 bases from J, the gap between germline ends came to 20 bases. The length of the CDR3 is 15 residues. The germline V gene encodes CDR1 MNHNS and CDR2 SASEGT. CDR3 protein: CASTLQGSWSDTQYF. For the CDR3, the DNA is TGTGCCAGCACTCTGCAGGGAAGTTGGTCCGATACGCAGTATTTT.

The rearrangement joins TRBV2 to TRBJ1-5; D not resolved. CDR1 and CDR2 (germline): SNHLY, FYNNEI. The CDR3 consists of 13 residues. Trimming cost V 5 bases and J 3 bases, with 8 bases left between them. CDR3 region: CASSREDNQPQHF. CDR3 DNA sequence: TGTGCCAGCAGTAGGGAGGACAATCAGCCCCAGCATTTT.

This clonotype was observed at least ten times. The rearrangement uses TRBV10-2 and TRBJ2-1; 14 bases fit TRBD2. There are 16 residues in the CDR3. The V segment lost 6 bases and the J segment 9 bases; nucleotides outside the gene matches: 10. In germline, CDR1 is WSHSY, CDR2 SAAADI. The CDR3 bases are TGCGCCAGCAGCCCGACTAGCGGGGGGGCAGGTAGTGAGCAGTTCTTC. This codes for CASSPTSGGAGSEQFF.

This clonotype was counted many times. The rearrangement uses TRBV19 and TRBJ1-2; a possible D gene is TRBD1 (5 bases). CDR1 LNHDA and CDR2 SQIVND come from the germline V gene (reference sequence). This CDR3 contains 15 residues. V shed 5 bases and J shed 1 base, with 14 bases lying between them. The CDR3 reads CASSREGRLNYGYTF. The CDR3 nucleotides read TGTGCCAGTAGTCGGGAGGGACGGCTTAACTATGGCTACACCTTC. The whole variable domain, remainder taken from reference TRBV19 and TRBJ1-2, is DGGITQSPKYLFRKEGQNVTLSCEQNLNHDAMYWYRQDPGQGLRLIYYSQIVNDFQKGDIAEGYSVSREKKESFPLTVTSAQKNPTAFYLCASSREGRLNYGYTFGSGTRLTVV.

This clonotype was observed a few times. The chain links TRBV6-6 to TRBJ1-1, with 8 positions matching TRBD1. CDR3 length equals 15 residues. CDR1 MNHNY and CDR2 SVGAGI come from the germline V gene (reference sequence). With V trimmed by 2 bases and J by 4 bases, 6 bases remained unmatched. CDR3 residues: CASSYPGQGLTEAFF. For the CDR3, the DNA is TGTGCCAGCAGTTACCCCGGACAGGGCCTCACTGAAGCTTTCTTT.

The table lists this clonotype with many counts. This sequence joins TRBV7-8 and TRBJ2-3, with D possibly being TRBD1 (6 bases). V was pared by 2 bases and J by 4 bases, with 13 bases between. The CDR3 spans 15 residues. CDR1 is SGHVS, CDR2 FQNEAQ, per germline. The CDR3 nucleotides read TGTGCCAGCAGCTTAAGGTGGGGGCAGCCAGATACGCAGTATTTT. Amino acids: CASSLRWGQPDTQYF.

This chain joins TRBV20-1 and TRBJ1-2; D gene ambiguous. Germline CDR1 is DFQATT and CDR2 is SNEGSKA (reference sequence). There are 15 residues in the CDR3. Trimming removed 0 bases at V and 2 bases at J, with 13 bases between. Here the CDR3 reads CSAREPGRGNYGYTF. CDR3 DNA sequence: TGCAGTGCTAGAGAGCCGGGTCGGGGAAACTATGGCTACACCTTC.

This chain joins TRBV7-6 and TRBJ1-6; maybe TRBD1 (5 bases). The V gene lost 2 bases and the J gene lost 7 bases, with 12 bases spanning the gap. This CDR3 spans 15 amino acids. Germline CDR1 is SGHVS and CDR2 is FNYEAQ. Here the CDR3 reads CASSLSWGGNSPLHF. The CDR3 region has the DNA TGTGCCAGCAGCTTAAGCTGGGGGGGGAATTCACCCCTCCACTTT.

The V call is TRBV9, the J call TRBJ1-6; 7 nucleotides align to TRBD1. CDR3 length: 17 amino acids. The junction had 16 bases not matched to a gene; V was cut back by 3 bases and J by 10 bases. Germline CDR1 and CDR2: SGDLS and YYNGEE. The CDR3 reads CASSAPTGRGPVSPLHF. CDR3 bases: TGTGCCAGCAGCGCCCCGACAGGGAGAGGCCCCGTCTCACCCCTCCACTTT.

The chain combines TRBV11-3 with TRBJ2-1; maybe TRBD2 (6 bases). The V gene's germline CDR1 is SGHNT and CDR2 YENEEA. V shed 4 bases and J shed 9 bases, with 16 bases lying between them. The CDR3 length is 14 residues. CDR3 in amino acids: CASSSPSGVGEQFF. CDR3 sequence (DNA): TGTGCCAGCAGCTCGCCGTCGGGAGTAGGTGAGCAGTTCTTC.

This clonotype was observed many times. The rearrangement links TRBV12-3 or TRBV12-4 to TRBJ1-1; D is uncertain. The V end was cut by 7 bases, the J end by 3 bases, with 15 bases between. The length of the CDR3 is 14 residues. CDR3 amino acids: CASNKLGGYTEAFF. DNA of the CDR3: TGTGCCAGCAACAAGTTGGGCGGTTACACTGAAGCTTTCTTT.

This clonotype was counted many times. In DNA form, the CDR3 reads TGTGCCAGTAGTATACTGCCCGGTTTACATGGCTACACCTTC. Translated, it gives CASSILPGLHGYTF. The chain is built from TRBV19 and TRBJ1-2; D ambiguous. Germline V gene sequence: CDR1 LNHDA, CDR2 SQIVND (reference sequence). Trimming stripped 2 bases from V and 6 bases from J, with 13 bases between. The CDR3 length is 14 residues.

This clonotype was seen repeatedly, ten times or more. This sequence joins TRBV5-1 and TRBJ1-5; D not resolved. Per germline, CDR1 SGHRS and CDR2 YFSETQ. V was trimmed by 0 bases and J by 4 bases, leaving 5 bases between them. The CDR3 length is 13 residues. Here the CDR3 reads CASSLGENQPQHF. The CDR3 DNA follows: TGCGCCAGCAGCTTGGGGGAGAATCAGCCCCAGCATTTT.

Only a few counts were recorded for this clonotype. CDR3 sequence: CASSETGSYEQYF. CDR3 coding DNA: TGTGCCAGCAGCGAAACAGGGTCCTACGAGCAGTACTTC. The chain joins TRBV2 to TRBJ2-7; possible D gene TRBD1, 6 bases. The CDR3 loop spans 13 amino acids. Germline V lookup: CDR1 SNHLY, CDR2 FYNNEI. Trimming cost V 6 bases and J 1 base, with 10 bases left between them.

The sample holds many counts of this clonotype. The chain uses TRBV12-3 or TRBV12-4 and TRBJ1-2; D is ambiguous. The CDR3 spans 14 residues. Trimming left V 1 base short and J 4 bases short, with 10 bases between. For the CDR3, the DNA is TGTGCCAGCAGTTTAGTGGGCCCTGCCTATGGCTACACCTTC. Its protein product is CASSLVGPAYGYTF.

This clonotype has just a few counts. The chain has TRBV18 and TRBJ2-2, with a possible D match to TRBD2 (5 bases). CDR3 length: 17 residues. V lost 2 bases and J 2 bases, leaving 15 bases between the germline ends. Looked up from germline, CDR1 is KGHSH and CDR2 is LQKENI. The CDR3 protein is CASSPGLAPRNTGELFF. The CDR3 DNA reads TGTGCCAGCTCACCAGGGCTAGCACCCCGAAACACCGGGGAGCTGTTTTTT.

This clonotype was seen at least ten times. CDR3 sequence reads: CASSNAPRERQETQYF. The CDR3 DNA follows: TGTGCCAGCAGCAATGCGCCCAGGGAACGACAAGAGACCCAGTACTTC. This rearrangement joins TRBV21-1 to TRBJ2-5; the table's D call TRBD1 went unverified against the DNA. TRBV21-1 is termed a pseudogene. The CDR3 consists of 16 residues.

This clonotype was recorded at least ten times. The chain joins TRBV20-1 to TRBJ1-5, with D unclear. V lost 4 bases and J lost 5, with 15 bases in between. Germline CDR1 is DFQATT and CDR2 is SNEGSKA (reference sequence). The CDR3 is made up of 14 amino acids. The CDR3 region is CSATQDEAYQPQHF. The CDR3 DNA sequence: TGCAGTGCTACCCAGGACGAGGCTTATCAGCCCCAGCATTTT.

The table lists this clonotype with many counts. The V and J genes are TRBV28 and TRBJ2-3; D not certain. The length of the CDR3 is 15 residues. V lost 10 bases and J lost 0, with 17 bases in between. The germline V gene has CDR1 MDHEN and CDR2 SYDVKM. CDR3 region: CATNLPKPSTDTQYF. In DNA form, the CDR3 reads TGTGCCACCAACCTACCTAAACCTAGCACAGATACGCAGTATTTT.

This clonotype was observed many times. The V call is TRBV7-3, the J call TRBJ2-3; D unresolved. CDR3 size: 15 residues. Trimming stripped 4 bases from V and 0 bases from J, with 11 bases between. Per germline, CDR1 SGHTA and CDR2 FQGTGA. CDR3 sequence: CASSSSWASTDTQYF. CDR3 DNA sequence: TGTGCCAGCAGCTCTTCGTGGGCTAGCACAGATACGCAGTATTTT.